The rows below give T cell receptor beta chains drawn from one sample of a study of cytomegalovirus exposure and HLA in healthy donors. Some clones are missing from TCRdb's copy, which holds only in-frame ones; the method was immunoSEQ multiplex PCR. Here the sample spans about 240,000 clones, around 85% being singletons. The specimen was PBMCs. These receptors all stem from a woman in her 30s in good health and CMV-seropositive. CDR3s include the opening cysteine and the closing phenylalanine or tryptophan. D genes are given only for firm matches. Only part of the rows carry a size: once, few, many, or a class if the clone is expanded.

size	V	D	J	DNA	CDR3
-	TRBV15	-	TRBJ2-5	TGTGCCACCAGCAGAGATATAGAGACCCAGTACTTC	CATSRDIETQYF
-	TRBV19	TRBD2	TRBJ2-1	TGTGCCAGTAGTATGGGCGGGAGCTTGATCGATGAGCAGTTCTTC	CASSMGGSLIDEQFF
-	TRBV2	TRBD1	TRBJ2-7	TGTGCCAGCCGACGACAGGGGGAATTTTACGAGCAGTACTTC	CASRRQGEFYEQYF
-	TRBV9	-	TRBJ2-3	TGTGCCAGCAGCGTAGGCATGGAGTTTGGCACAGATACGCAGTATTTT	CASSVGMEFGTDTQYF
-	TRBV19	-	TRBJ1-5	TGTGCCAGTACGGGGGGTAACAATCAGCCCCAGCATTTT	CASTGGNNQPQHF
-	TRBV5-1	TRBD2	TRBJ2-5	TGCGCCAGCAGCCTAGCGGGTGGAGAGACCCAGTACTTC	CASSLAGGETQYF
few	TRBV6-4	TRBD1	TRBJ1-2	TGTGCCAGCAGCGTGGACAGGGACGGAACTGGCTACACCTTC	CASSVDRDGTGYTF
-	TRBV6-1	-	TRBJ2-5	TGTGCCAGCCTACAGGGAGTGTTCGAGACCCAGTACTTC	CASLQGVFETQYF
-	TRBV4-1	-	TRBJ2-3	TGCGCCAGCAGACAAGGAGCCAGCGCCACAACCAGCGCAGATACGCAGTATTTT	CASRQGASATTSADTQYF
-	TRBV10-3	TRBD2	TRBJ2-3	TGTGCCATCAGTGCCGGCGGGGGGCAAGCAGATACGCAGTATTTT	CAISAGGGQADTQYF
-	TRBV11-2	-	TRBJ1-5	TGTGCCAGCAGCCCAGGGTGGGTTCAGCCCCAGCATTTT	CASSPGWVQPQHF
-	TRBV27	-	TRBJ2-7	TGTGCCAGCAGTCCGAATCTAGTGGGTGAGCAGTACTTC	CASSPNLVGEQYF
-	TRBV19	-	TRBJ1-5	TGTGCCAGTAGTATAGTATACGCGGGCAATCAGCCCCAGCATTTT	CASSIVYAGNQPQHF
-	TRBV5-4	TRBD2	TRBJ2-1	TGTGCCAGCAGCTCCCCACGTGGCGGGGGGGTCTGGAATGAGCAGTTCTTC	CASSSPRGGGVWNEQFF
-	TRBV28	TRBD1	TRBJ1-2	TGTGCCAGCGAGACCCGGGGCAGGGGGCTAGGAGGCTACACCTTC	CASETRGRGLGGYTF
-	TRBV9	-	TRBJ2-7	TGTGCCAGCAGCCCCTCGCGGGTTTCCTACGAGCAGTACTTC	CASSPSRVSYEQYF
-	TRBV6-1	TRBD2	TRBJ2-7	TGTGCCAGCAGTTTGGGACTAGGGGTCTCCTACGAGCAGTACTTC	CASSLGLGVSYEQYF
once	TRBV7-9	TRBD1	TRBJ2-4	TGTGCCAGCAGCTCGGGGACAGAGAAAAACATTCAGTACTTC	CASSSGTEKNIQYF
-	TRBV4-1	-	TRBJ1-2	TGCGCCAGCAGCCAAGAAGGGGGTGACTATGGCTACACCTTC	CASSQEGGDYGYTF
-	TRBV30	TRBD2	TRBJ2-3	TGTGCCTGGGGGACTAGCGGGAGTTGGAATACGCAGTATTTT	CAWGTSGSWNTQYF
-	TRBV27	TRBD1	TRBJ1-2	TGTGCCAGCAGTTTATCGGGACAGCCTAACTATGGCTACACCTTC	CASSLSGQPNYGYTF
-	TRBV5-1	TRBD1	TRBJ2-7	TGCGCCAGCAGCTTGGAGGACAGGCCCTACGAGCAGTACTTC	CASSLEDRPYEQYF
few	TRBV7-3	-	TRBJ2-3	TGTGCCAGCAGCTTAAGAGCGGGCACCACAGATACGCAGTATTTT	CASSLRAGTTDTQYF
-	TRBV4-1	-	TRBJ1-5	TGCGCCAGCAGCCAAGAGGGGCTTAGCAATCAGCCCCAGCATTTT	CASSQEGLSNQPQHF
-	TRBV11-3	-	TRBJ2-3	TGTGCCAGCAGCTTAAGCGGGCTACTCACAGATACGCAGTATTTT	CASSLSGLLTDTQYF
-	TRBV2	-	TRBJ2-5	TGTGCCAGCAGTGGGAGGCTGAGAGAGACCCAGTACTTC	CASSGRLRETQYF
-	TRBV5-1	TRBD1	TRBJ2-1	TGCGCCAGCAGCCAGGGACAGAGCAATGAGCAGTTCTTC	CASSQGQSNEQFF
-	TRBV5-1	-	TRBJ2-7	TGCGCCAGCAGCTTGGGCGGGACGGGGGCCTACGAGCAGTACTTC	CASSLGGTGAYEQYF
-	TRBV29-1	TRBD1	TRBJ2-7	TGCAGCGTTGAACAGGGGGTGGGAGAGCAGTACTTC	CSVEQGVGEQYF
-	TRBV5-4	-	TRBJ2-3	TGTGCCAGCAGCCGTACCCTCCTTGCGAGCGCCTCAGGGGATACGCAGTATTTT	CASSRTLLASASGDTQYF
-	TRBV5-1	TRBD1	TRBJ1-3	TGCGCCAGCAGCAAGGACAGGGGGCAAGGAAACACCATATATTTT	CASSKDRGQGNTIYF
-	TRBV7-6	TRBD1	TRBJ2-7	TGTGCCAGCAGCCAGGGCTCTTTCGGGACAGGGTCTTACGAGCAGTACTTC	CASSQGSFGTGSYEQYF
-	TRBV30	TRBD2	TRBJ2-1	TGTGCCTGGAGGCTAGCGGACCCCTACAATGAGCAGTTCTTC	CAWRLADPYNEQFF
-	TRBV14	TRBD2	TRBJ2-7	TGTGCCAGCAGCCAAGGGGAGCGGGAGGTACCCTACGAGCAGTACTTC	CASSQGEREVPYEQYF
-	TRBV6-6	-	TRBJ2-6	TGTGCCAGCAGCCTAGAGCACTCTGGGGCCAACGTCCTGACTTTC	CASSLEHSGANVLTF
-	TRBV6-5	TRBD2	TRBJ2-1	TGTGCCAGCTGGACTAGCGGAAACAATGAGCAGTTCTTC	CASWTSGNNEQFF
-	TRBV6-6	-	TRBJ1-4	TGTGCCAGCAGTTCCCCGGCGGGGAGGGATGAAAAACTGTTTTTT	CASSSPAGRDEKLFF
-	TRBV5-1	TRBD2	TRBJ2-1	TGCGCCAGCAGCTTGGGTAAAACTAGCGGACACAATGAGCAGTTCTTC	CASSLGKTSGHNEQFF
few	TRBV9	TRBD1	TRBJ1-4	TGTGCCAGCAGCTCCTACGGCTCAGGGGGGGAAAAACTGTTTTTT	CASSSYGSGGEKLFF
-	TRBV19	-	TRBJ1-1	TGTGCCAGTAGTATAGATATCTGGGGCCGCACTGAAGCTTTCTTT	CASSIDIWGRTEAFF
-	TRBV6-4	TRBD2	TRBJ2-1	TGTGCCAGCAGTGACTCAAGGTGGTCGATAGGGACTAGCGGGCCGAATGAGCAGTTCTTC	CASSDSRWSIGTSGPNEQFF
once	TRBV7-2	TRBD1	TRBJ1-2	TGTGCCAGCAGCAATCCGGGGGACAGGGTAAATGGCTACACCTTC	CASSNPGDRVNGYTF
-	TRBV27	TRBD2	TRBJ2-1	TGTGCCAGCAGTTTATCGTCTAGCGGGGATGAGCAGTTCTTC	CASSLSSSGDEQFF
-	TRBV29-1	-	TRBJ2-7	TGCAGCGTTGAATGTCTGACGGCAGGCGCCCCCGCTTACGAGCAGTACTTC	CSVECLTAGAPAYEQYF